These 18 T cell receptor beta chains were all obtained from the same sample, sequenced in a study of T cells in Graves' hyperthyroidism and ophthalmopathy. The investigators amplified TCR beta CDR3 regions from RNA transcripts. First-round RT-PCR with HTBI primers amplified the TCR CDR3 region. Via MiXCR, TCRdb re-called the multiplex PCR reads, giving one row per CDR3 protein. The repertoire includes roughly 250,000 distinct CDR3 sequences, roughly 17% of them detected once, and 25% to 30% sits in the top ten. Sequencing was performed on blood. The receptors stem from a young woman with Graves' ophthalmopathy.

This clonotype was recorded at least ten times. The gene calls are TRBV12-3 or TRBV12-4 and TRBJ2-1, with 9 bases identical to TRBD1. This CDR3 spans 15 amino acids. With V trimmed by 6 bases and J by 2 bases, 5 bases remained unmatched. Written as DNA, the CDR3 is TGTGCCAGCAGCCGTAGACAGGGGGCCTACAATGAGCAGTTCTTC. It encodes CASSRRQGAYNEQFF.

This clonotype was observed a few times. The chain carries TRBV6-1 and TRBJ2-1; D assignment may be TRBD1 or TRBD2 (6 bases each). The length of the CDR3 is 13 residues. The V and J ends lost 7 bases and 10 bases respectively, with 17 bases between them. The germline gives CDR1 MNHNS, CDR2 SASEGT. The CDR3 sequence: CASKVPGGWEQFF. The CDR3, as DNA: TGTGCCAGCAAGGTGCCCGGGGGCTGGGAGCAGTTCTTC.

This CDR3 is CSAITSGRGDEQYF. CDR3 coding DNA: TGCAGTGCTATAACCAGCGGGAGGGGGGACGAGCAGTACTTC. The chain couples TRBV20-1 to TRBJ2-7; the match to TRBD2 covers 10 bases. The V gene's germline CDR1 is DFQATT and CDR2 SNEGSKA (reference sequence). This CDR3 region has 14 residues. With V trimmed by 4 bases and J by 5 bases, 8 bases remained unmatched.

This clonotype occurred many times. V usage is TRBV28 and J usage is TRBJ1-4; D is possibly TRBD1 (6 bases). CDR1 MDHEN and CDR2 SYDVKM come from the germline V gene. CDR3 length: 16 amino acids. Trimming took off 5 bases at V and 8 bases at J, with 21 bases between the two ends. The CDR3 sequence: CASSPLAGRGGEKLFF. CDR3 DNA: TGTGCCAGCAGTCCCCTGGCCGGCAGGGGAGGCGAAAAACTGTTTTTT.

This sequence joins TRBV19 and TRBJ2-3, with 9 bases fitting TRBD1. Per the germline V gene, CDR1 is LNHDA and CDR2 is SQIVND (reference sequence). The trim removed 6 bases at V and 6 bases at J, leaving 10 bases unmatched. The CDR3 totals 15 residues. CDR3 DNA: TGTGCCAGTAGGGGGGACAGGGCCGCGGGGGATACGCAGTATTTT. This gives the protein CASRGDRAAGDTQYF.

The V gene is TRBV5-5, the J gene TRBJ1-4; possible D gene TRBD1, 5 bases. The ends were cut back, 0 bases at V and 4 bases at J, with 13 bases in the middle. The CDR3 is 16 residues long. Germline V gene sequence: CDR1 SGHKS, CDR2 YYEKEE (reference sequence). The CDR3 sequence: CASSLALQAFNEKLFF. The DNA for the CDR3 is TGTGCCAGCAGCTTGGCCCTACAGGCTTTTAATGAAAAACTGTTTTTT.

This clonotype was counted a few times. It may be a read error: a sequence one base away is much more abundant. CDR3 sequence reads: CASGLNRGAEAFF. The CDR3 region has the DNA TGTGCTAGTGGTTTGAATCGGGGTGCTGAAGCTTTCTTT. This chain uses TRBV12-5 with TRBJ1-1, with D uncertain. CDR3 length: 13 residues. CDR1 is LGHNT, CDR2 FRNRAP, per germline. Trimming stripped 2 bases from V and 6 bases from J, with 10 bases between.

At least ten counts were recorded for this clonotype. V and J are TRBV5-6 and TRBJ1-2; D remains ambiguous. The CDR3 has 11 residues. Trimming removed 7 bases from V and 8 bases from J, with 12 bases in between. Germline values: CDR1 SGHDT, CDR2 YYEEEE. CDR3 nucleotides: TGTGCCAGCGGGCCAGGAGGAGGCTACACCTTC. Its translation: CASGPGGGYTF.

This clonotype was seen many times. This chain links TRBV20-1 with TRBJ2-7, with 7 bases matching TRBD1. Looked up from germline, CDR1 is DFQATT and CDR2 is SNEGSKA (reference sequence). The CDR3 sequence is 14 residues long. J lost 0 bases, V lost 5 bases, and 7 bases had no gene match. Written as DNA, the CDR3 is TGCAGTGCTCTCAGAACAGGGGCCTCCTACGAGCAGTACTTC. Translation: CSALRTGASYEQYF.

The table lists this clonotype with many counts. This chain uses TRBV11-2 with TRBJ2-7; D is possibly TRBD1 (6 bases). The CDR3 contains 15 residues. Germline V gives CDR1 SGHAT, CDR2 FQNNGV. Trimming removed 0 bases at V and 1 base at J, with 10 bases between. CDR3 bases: TGTGCCAGCAGCTTAGATAACAGGGTATCCTACGAGCAGTACTTC. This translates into CASSLDNRVSYEQYF.

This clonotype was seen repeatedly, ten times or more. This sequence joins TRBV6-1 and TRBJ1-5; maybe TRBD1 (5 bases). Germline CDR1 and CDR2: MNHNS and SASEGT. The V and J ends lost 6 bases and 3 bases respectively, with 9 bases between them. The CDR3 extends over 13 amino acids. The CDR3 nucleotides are TGTGCCAGCAGCCGACAGACCAATCAGCCCCAGCATTTT. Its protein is CASSRQTNQPQHF.

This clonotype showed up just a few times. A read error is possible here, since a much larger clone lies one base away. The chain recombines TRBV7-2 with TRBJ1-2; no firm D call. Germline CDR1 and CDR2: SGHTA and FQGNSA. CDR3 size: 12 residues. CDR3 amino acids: CANSLAGYGYTF. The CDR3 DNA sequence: TGTGCCAACAGCTTAGCCGGGTATGGCTACACCTTC.

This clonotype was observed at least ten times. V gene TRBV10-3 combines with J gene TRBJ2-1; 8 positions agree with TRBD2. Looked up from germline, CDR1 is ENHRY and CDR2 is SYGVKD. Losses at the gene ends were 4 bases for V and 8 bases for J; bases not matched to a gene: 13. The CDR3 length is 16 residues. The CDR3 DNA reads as TGTGCCATCAGTGCCTCCGGGGGGGGACCCTGGCATGAGCAGTTCTTC. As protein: CAISASGGGPWHEQFF.

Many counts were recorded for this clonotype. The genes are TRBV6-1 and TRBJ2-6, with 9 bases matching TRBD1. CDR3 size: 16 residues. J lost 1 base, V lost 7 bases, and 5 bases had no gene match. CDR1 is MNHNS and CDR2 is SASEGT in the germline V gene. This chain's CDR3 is CASTPDRGSGANVLTF. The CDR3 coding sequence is TGTGCCAGCACTCCGGACAGGGGTTCTGGGGCCAACGTCCTGACTTTC.

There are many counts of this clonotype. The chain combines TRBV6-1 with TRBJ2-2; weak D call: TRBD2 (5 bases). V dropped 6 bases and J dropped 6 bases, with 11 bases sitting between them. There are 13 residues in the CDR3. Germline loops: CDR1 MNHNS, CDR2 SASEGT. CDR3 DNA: TGTGCCAGCAGAGAGGGTCTCCCCGGGGAGCTGTTTTTT. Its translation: CASREGLPGELFF.

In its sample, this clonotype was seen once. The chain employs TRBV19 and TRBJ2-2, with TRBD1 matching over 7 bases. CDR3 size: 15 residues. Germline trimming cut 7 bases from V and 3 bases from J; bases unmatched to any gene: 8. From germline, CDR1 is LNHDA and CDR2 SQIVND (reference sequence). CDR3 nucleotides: TGTGCCAGTACTCGGCCAGGGGGAGACACCGGGGAGCTGTTTTTT. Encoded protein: CASTRPGGDTGELFF. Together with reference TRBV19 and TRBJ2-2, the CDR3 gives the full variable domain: DGGITQSPKYLFRKEGQNVTLSCEQNLNHDAMYWYRQDPGQGLRLIYYSQIVNDFQKGDIAEGYSVSREKKESFPLTVTSAQKNPTAFYLCASTRPGGDTGELFFGEGSRLTVL.

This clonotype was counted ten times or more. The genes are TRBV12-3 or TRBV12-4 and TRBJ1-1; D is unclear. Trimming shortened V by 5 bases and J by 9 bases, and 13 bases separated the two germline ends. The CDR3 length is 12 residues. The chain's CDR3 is CASSQIPPQAFF. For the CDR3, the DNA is TGTGCCAGCAGTCAAATCCCACCCCAAGCTTTCTTT.

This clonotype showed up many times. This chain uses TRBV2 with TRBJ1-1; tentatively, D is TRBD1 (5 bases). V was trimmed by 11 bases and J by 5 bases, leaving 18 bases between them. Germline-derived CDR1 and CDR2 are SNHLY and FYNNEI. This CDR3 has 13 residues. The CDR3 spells CARSPWGGTEAFF. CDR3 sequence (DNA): TGTGCCCGGAGCCCGTGGGGCGGAACTGAAGCTTTCTTT. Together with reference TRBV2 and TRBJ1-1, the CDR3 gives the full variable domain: EPEVTQTPSHQVTQMGQEVILRCVPISNHLYFYWYRQILGQKVEFLVSFYNNEISEKSEIFDDQFSVERPDGSNFTLKIRSTKLEDSAMYFCARSPWGGTEAFFGQGTRLTVV.